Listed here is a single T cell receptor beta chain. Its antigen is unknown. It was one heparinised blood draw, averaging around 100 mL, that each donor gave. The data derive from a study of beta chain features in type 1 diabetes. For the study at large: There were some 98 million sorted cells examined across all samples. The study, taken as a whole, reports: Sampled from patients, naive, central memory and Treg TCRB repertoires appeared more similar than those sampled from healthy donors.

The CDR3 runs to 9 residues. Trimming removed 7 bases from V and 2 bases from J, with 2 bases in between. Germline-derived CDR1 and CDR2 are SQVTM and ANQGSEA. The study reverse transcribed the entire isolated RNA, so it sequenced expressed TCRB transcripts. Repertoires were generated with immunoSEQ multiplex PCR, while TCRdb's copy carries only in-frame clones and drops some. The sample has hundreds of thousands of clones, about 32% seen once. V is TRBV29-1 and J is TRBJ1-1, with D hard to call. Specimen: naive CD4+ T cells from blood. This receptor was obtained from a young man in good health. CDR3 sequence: CSANTEAFF. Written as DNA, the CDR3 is TGCAGCGCCAACACTGAAGCTTTCTTT.